This T cell receptor beta chain was sequenced in a study of PD-1 blockade in classical Hodgkin lymphoma. Notes on the study in general: Baseline TCR diversity was reportedly lower in newly diagnosed patients than healthy donors. Baseline diversity in complete responders resembled that of newly diagnosed patients. CD4+ but not CD8+ TCR diversity rose significantly by C4D1.

The germline CDR1 and CDR2 sequences are SQVTM and ANQGSEA. The CDR3 spans 14 residues. The trim removed 1 base at V and 4 bases at J, leaving 4 bases unmatched. Every one of the patients relapsed after autologous stem cell transplantation (brentuximab vedotin exposure was variable). The patients, who had relapsed/refractory classical Hodgkin lymphoma, achieved best responses of complete response, partial response or progressive disease. This clone was observed once. Its cognate antigen is unknown. The table came from immunoSEQ multiplex PCR; TCRdb's copy has only in-frame clones and leaves some out. The table has approximately 57,000 clones, approximately 90% seen once.

This TCR was recovered from a human donor with classical Hodgkin lymphoma. Sample: peripheral blood mononuclear cells (PBMCs), taken before the second cycle of nivolumab. This chain uses TRBV29-1 with TRBJ2-1, with TRBD1 matching 7 bases. The CDR3 spells CSVEGQGLYNEQFF. DNA of the CDR3: TGCAGCGTTGAAGGACAGGGTCTATACAATGAGCAGTTCTTC.